This T cell receptor beta chain was captured by sequencing in a study of blood T cell repertoires in COVID-19. About the study: The samples span acute and convalescent COVID-19 from the United States, Italy and Spain.

The count of this clone is one. Sequenced by immunoSEQ multiplex PCR; TCRdb stores in-frame clones only, minus some. The sample lists fewer than 250,000 clones, more than 75% seen once, with 5.5% to 8.5% in the top ten. CDR3 length equals 14 residues. Trimming took off 2 bases at V and 9 bases at J, with 14 bases between the two ends. Germline CDR1 and CDR2: MNHEY and SMNVEV (reference sequence). The chain uses TRBV27 and TRBJ2-1, with a tentative D call TRBD1 (6 bases). Sequencing was carried out using PBMCs or T cells enriched from blood (not recorded which). This TCR was sampled from a man aged 30 to 39 in a cohort exposed to, infected with or recovered from COVID-19 (not recorded which). This CDR3 is CASSLQGPLVEQFF. In DNA, the CDR3 is TGTGCCAGCAGTTTACAGGGGCCCCTTGTTGAGCAGTTCTTC.